The clone carrying this T cell receptor (beta chain) was recorded only once. The CDR3 totals 16 residues. V lost 3 bases and J lost 0; bases outside the gene matches: 7. CDR1 SEHNR and CDR2 FQNEAQ come from the germline V gene (reference sequence). This record comes from a study of blood T cell repertoires in COVID-19. Study overall: Samples taken during acute and convalescent COVID-19 were collected in the United States, Italy and Spain. The analysed material was cDNA or gDNA that came from T cells, B-cell-depleted T cells, or PBMCs.

In the original analysis: Reference gene primer amplification gave nucleated cell count estimates. The assay was immunoSEQ multiplex PCR, and TCRdb's table has in-frame clones only and misses some. That table furnishes V, J and clone size, whereas the DNA furnished D and trimming. This sample carries approximately 200,000 clones, 88% of them seen once, and the ten largest clones take 3.5% to 4.5%. This receptor was obtained from a woman in her 30s with acute or convalescent COVID-19. The material sequenced was peripheral blood. The chain combines TRBV7-9 with TRBJ2-7; TRBD2 aligns across 8 bases. CDR3 sequence reads: CASSLGNSGISYEQYF. Here the CDR3 DNA reads TGTGCCAGCAGCTTGGGAAATAGCGGGATCTCCTACGAGCAGTACTTC.